The present T cell receptor (beta chain) was sequenced within a study of blood T cells in healthy people across ages. The study's findings and limits: Naive and antigen-experienced cells could not be conclusively compared, given unsorted PBMCs. The study found TCR beta diversity correlated strongly with naive T cell percentage.

The second PCR ran roughly 6 to 12 cycles with a sample-barcoded 5' primer and J-beta primers. TCRdb itself ran the 5' RACE reads through MiXCR, one entry per CDR3 protein. The sample carries more than 500,000 distinct CDR3 sequences, around a quarter recorded once. Germline V gene data show CDR1 as LNHNV and CDR2 as YYDKDF (reference sequence). The CDR3 is 13 amino acids. The study recruited healthy Caucasian donors from Russia who were aged about 6 to 90. A remark on this clonotype: Its antigen is unknown. Relative to the germline gene, one junction end is altered; a read error may explain this.

In addition, the sample was reused for a study of T cells of mothers and their children. Turning to that study: At about 1.5 ug per 15 ul, all of the extracted RNA went into cDNA synthesis.

The source of this sequence is a boy between 2 and 15 years old in good health. V usage is TRBV15 and J usage is TRBJ2-1, with a possible D match to TRBD2 (6 bases). The sequencing sample was made of blood. CDR3 sequence: CAASRGGFPGEYF. The CDR3 DNA reads TGTGCCGCCAGCAGAGGCGGATTCCCGGGAGAGTACTTC.